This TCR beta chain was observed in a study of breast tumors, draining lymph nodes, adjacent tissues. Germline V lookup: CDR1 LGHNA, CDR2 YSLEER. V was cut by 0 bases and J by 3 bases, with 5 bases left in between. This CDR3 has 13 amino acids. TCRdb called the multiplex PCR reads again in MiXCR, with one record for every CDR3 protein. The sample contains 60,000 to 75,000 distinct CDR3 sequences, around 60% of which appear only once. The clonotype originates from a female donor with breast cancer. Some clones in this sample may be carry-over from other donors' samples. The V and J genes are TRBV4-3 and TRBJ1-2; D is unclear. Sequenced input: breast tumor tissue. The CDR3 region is CASSQDGDYGYTF. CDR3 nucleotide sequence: TGCGCCAGCAGCCAAGATGGCGACTATGGCTACACCTTC.